The next 27 T cell receptor beta chains were all read from a single sample in a study of Ad26.COV2.S vaccination and SARS-CoV-2 variants. Treatment reported: approximately 18 received Ad26.COV2.S at low or high dose, single or two shots; five or six received placebo; per-sample allocation not given. The samples were gathered on day 63 after the first injection of vaccine or placebo. Only in-frame clones appear in the TCRdb table, and some are missing; sequencing was by immunoSEQ multiplex PCR. The table shows 400,000 to 450,000 clones, with over 75% occurring only once. The sample in question was peripheral blood, obtained in a trial of Ad26.COV2.S vaccine versus placebo. The receptors here all came from a person aged 18-65 years who received the Ad26.COV2.S COVID-19 vaccine or a placebo.

This clone was observed a single time. The V call is TRBV6-6, the J call TRBJ2-2, with unresolved D. V lost 11 bases and J 7 bases, leaving 14 bases between the germline ends. The germline V gene encodes CDR1 MNHNY and CDR2 SVGAGI (reference sequence). The CDR3 extends over 12 amino acids. CDR3 coding DNA: TGTGCCTGTGGAAAGGGCAGCGGGGAGCTGTTTTTT. Protein sequence: CACGKGSGELFF.

The genes are TRBV28 and TRBJ2-5, with a possible D match to TRBD2 (5 bases). Germline-derived CDR1 and CDR2 are MDHEN and SYDVKM. CDR3 size: 16 residues. Trimming stripped 2 bases from V and 4 bases from J, with 17 bases between. Written as DNA, the CDR3 is TGTGCCAGCAGTTTAATCGTGGGAGATTGGGGAGAGACCCAGTACTTC. This encodes CASSLIVGDWGETQYF.

V is TRBV5-4 and J is TRBJ1-5; 9 bases match TRBD1. Germline CDR1 and CDR2: SGHNT and YYREEE (reference sequence). The CDR3 is 14 amino acids. V trimming: 0 bases; J trimming: 8 bases; junction bases outside the gene matches: 3. CDR3 bases: TGTGCCAGCAGCTTGGCCGGGACAGGGAAGCCCCAGCATTTT. Protein product: CASSLAGTGKPQHF.

This chain joins TRBV13 and TRBJ2-7; the match to TRBD2 covers 10 bases. The CDR3 length is 16 residues. The ends lost 4 bases at V and 10 bases at J; junction bases unmatched: 16. The germline V gene encodes CDR1 PRHDT and CDR2 FYEKMQ (reference sequence). The CDR3 DNA is TGTGCCAGCAGCTCGACCCGGACTAGCGGCCTATTCATCCAGTACTTC. Translation: CASSSTRTSGLFIQYF.

This clone was counted a few times. This chain uses TRBV25-1 with TRBJ2-1; possible D gene TRBD2, 5 bases. Between the trimmed V and J ends, which lost 8 bases and 8 bases, there was a span of 16 bases. Germline lookup yields CDR1 MGHDK and CDR2 SYGVNS. This CDR3 spans 13 amino acids. The CDR3 protein is CASLKGGADEQFF. CDR3 coding DNA: TGTGCCAGCTTAAAAGGAGGAGCGGATGAGCAGTTCTTC.

This clone was counted once. The chain combines TRBV13 with TRBJ2-1, with 10 bases identical to TRBD1. V dropped 0 bases and J dropped 7; count of bases not matched to a gene: 6. CDR3 length equals 16 residues. Germline V gene lookup returns CDR1 PRHDT and CDR2 FYEKMQ (reference sequence). Here the CDR3 reads CASSLGRQGAWNEQFF. CDR3 DNA sequence: TGTGCCAGCAGCTTAGGCCGACAGGGGGCATGGAATGAGCAGTTCTTC.

The chain has TRBV28 and TRBJ2-3, with unresolved D. Trimming cost V 2 bases and J 2 bases, with 17 bases left between them. This CDR3 has 17 amino acids. The V gene's germline CDR1 is MDHEN and CDR2 SYDVKM. The CDR3: CASSLHRGLDLTDTQYF. The CDR3 coding sequence is TGTGCCAGCAGTTTACATCGAGGATTAGATCTCACAGATACGCAGTATTTT.

The chain is built from TRBV11-2 and TRBJ2-1; 7 positions agree with TRBD1. CDR1 is SGHAT, CDR2 FQNNGV, per germline. J gave up 7 bases and V 7 bases, and 13 bases lay outside the gene matches. CDR3 length: 15 amino acids. The CDR3 protein is CASKITNRGRNEQFF. The CDR3 nucleotides are TGTGCCAGCAAAATAACCAACAGGGGCCGGAATGAGCAGTTCTTC.

This chain uses TRBV7-2 with TRBJ1-1; tentative D call: TRBD1 (5 bases). Trimming cost V 1 base and J 1 base, with 10 bases left between them. Germline V gene data show CDR1 as SGHTA and CDR2 as FQGNSA. The CDR3 consists of 15 residues. The CDR3: CASSLEEGRNTEAFF. DNA of the CDR3: TGTGCCAGCAGCTTAGAGGAGGGGAGGAACACTGAAGCTTTCTTT. Supplemented by reference TRBV7-2 and TRBJ1-1, the full variable domain reads GAGVSQSPSNKVTEKGKDVELRCDPISGHTALYWYRQSLGQGLEFLIYFQGNSAPDKSGLPSDRFSAERTGGSVSTLTIQRTQQEDSAVYLCASSLEEGRNTEAFFGQGTRLTVV.

The J gene is TRBJ1-1, the V gene TRBV30; D is ambiguous. V was cut by 2 bases and J by 2 bases, with 18 bases left in between. This CDR3 is built from 16 residues. From germline, CDR1 is GTSNPN and CDR2 SVGIG (reference sequence). CDR3 coding DNA: TGTGCCTGGAGTCCAAACTTCGGACGGGGAAACACTGAAGCTTTCTTT. Its translation is CAWSPNFGRGNTEAFF.

The table lists this clone with a few counts. Other DNA sequences in this specimen translate into the identical CDR3. The gene calls are TRBV15 and TRBJ1-2, with a weak D call TRBD1 (5 bases). The V end was cut by 1 base, the J end by 2 bases, with 11 bases between. Germline V gene lookup returns CDR1 LNHNV and CDR2 YYDKDF (reference sequence). The CDR3 loop spans 15 amino acids. The CDR3 DNA follows: TGTGCCACCAGCAGAGGTAGGGGCAGCAACTATGGCTACACCTTC. Translated, it gives CATSRGRGSNYGYTF.

The rearrangement joins TRBV2 to TRBJ2-2, with 8 bases lining up with TRBD1. The CDR3 contains 14 residues. CDR1 is SNHLY, CDR2 FYNNEI, per germline. V was clipped by 4 bases and J by 6 bases; unmatched bases: 4. CDR3 sequence (DNA): TGTGCCAGCAGTGTGACAGGGGAATCCGGGGAGCTGTTTTTT. Protein sequence: CASSVTGESGELFF. Full variable domain (remainder filled in from reference TRBV2 and TRBJ2-2): EPEVTQTPSHQVTQMGQEVILRCVPISNHLYFYWYRQILGQKVEFLVSFYNNEISEKSEIFDDQFSVERPDGSNFTLKIRSTKLEDSAMYFCASSVTGESGELFFGEGSRLTVL.

V and J are TRBV6-2 or TRBV6-3 and TRBJ2-1, with a weak D call TRBD1 (7 bases). Per germline, CDR1 MNHEY and CDR2 SVGEGT. This CDR3 region has 17 residues. Deletions cut 4 bases from V and 7 bases from J, with 23 bases between. The CDR3 DNA reads TGTGCCAGCAGTTCCATAGGGACTTCAGGGGGATGGAATGAGCAGTTCTTC. Encoded protein: CASSSIGTSGGWNEQFF.

V and J are TRBV30 and TRBJ2-1; D is uncertain. The CDR3 spans 11 residues. Germline V gene sequence: CDR1 GTSNPN, CDR2 SVGIG (reference sequence). V was clipped by 0 bases and J by 6 bases, with 3 bases between them. For the CDR3, the DNA is TGTGCCTGGAGTGTAGTCAATGAGCAGTTCTTC. This gives the protein CAWSVVNEQFF.

The chain carries TRBV27 and TRBJ1-1, with D unresolved. This CDR3 contains 15 residues. The ends were cut back, 2 bases at V and 1 base at J, with 11 bases in the middle. Germline V gene data show CDR1 as MNHEY and CDR2 as SMNVEV (reference sequence). For the CDR3, the DNA is TGTGCCAGCAGTTTAAATAAGGGCGAGAACACTGAAGCTTTCTTT. As protein: CASSLNKGENTEAFF.

The chain employs TRBV3-1 (or the pseudogene TRBV3-2) and TRBJ1-2; the D gene is possibly TRBD1 (6 bases). In germline, CDR1 is LGHDT, CDR2 YNNKEL (reference sequence). CDR3 size: 17 residues. The V gene lost 0 bases and the J gene lost 3 bases, with 17 bases spanning the gap. The CDR3 sequence: CASSQEVMEGVDYGYTF. The CDR3, as DNA: TGTGCCAGCAGCCAAGAAGTGATGGAGGGGGTGGACTATGGCTACACCTTC.

As DNA, the CDR3 is TGCGCCAGCAGCCCACTAGGGACAGACTCTGGGGCCAACGTCCTGACTTTC. It specifies CASSPLGTDSGANVLTF. The J gene is TRBJ2-6, the V gene TRBV4-3; 7 bases map to TRBD1. The CDR3 is 17 amino acids. The V gene end was trimmed by 4 bases and the J gene end by 0 bases; junction bases not matched to a gene: 6. Germline lookup yields CDR1 LGHNA and CDR2 YSLEER.

This chain uses TRBV5-1 with TRBJ2-6; TRBD1 might be the D (6 bases). Trimming cost V 7 bases and J 3 bases, with 14 bases left between them. The germline gives CDR1 SGHRS, CDR2 YFSETQ. This CDR3 is 15 amino acids long. The CDR3 loop is CASRVQGFGANVLTF. Written as DNA, the CDR3 is TGCGCCAGCCGCGTCCAGGGGTTTGGGGCCAACGTCCTGACTTTC.

This clone was picked up one time. The chain joins TRBV6-5 to TRBJ1-5; unclear D gene. Germline V gives CDR1 MNHEY, CDR2 SVGAGI. The V end lost 8 bases, the J end lost 2 bases, and 10 bases lay between the germline ends. The CDR3 is 13 amino acids. DNA of the CDR3: TGTGCCAGCGATCACACGGGCAATCAGCCCCAGCATTTT. It codes for CASDHTGNQPQHF.

V is TRBV5-6 and J is TRBJ2-5, with TRBD2 matching over 11 bases. Trimming at V came to 4 bases and at J to 2 bases, leaving 13 bases not matched to a gene. The CDR3 is made up of 18 amino acids. Germline V gene sequence: CDR1 SGHDT, CDR2 YYEEEE. The CDR3 nucleotides are TGTGCCAGCAGCCGTAGGACTAGCGGGTCTCACGCGCAAGAGACCCAGTACTTC. Amino acids: CASSRRTSGSHAQETQYF.

J is TRBJ1-2 and V is TRBV5-6, with a tentative D call TRBD1 (6 bases). Germline lookup yields CDR1 SGHDT and CDR2 YYEEEE. Trimming took 4 bases from V and 8 from J, leaving 21 bases between them. This CDR3 contains 15 residues. CDR3: CASSTANGQRRGYTF. The CDR3 DNA reads as TGTGCCAGCAGCACAGCCAATGGACAGAGAAGAGGCTACACCTTC. Filled out from reference TRBV5-6 and TRBJ1-2, the complete variable domain reads DAGVTQSPTHLIKTRGQQVTLRCSPKSGHDTVSWYQQALGQGPQFIFQYYEEEERQRGNFPDRFSGHQFPNYSSELNVNALLLGDSALYLCASSTANGQRRGYTFGSGTRLTVV.

The rearrangement uses TRBV27 and TRBJ1-4, with D perhaps matching TRBD1 (6 bases). This CDR3 comprises 14 residues. V lost 3 bases, J lost 10 bases, and 15 bases lay in between. CDR1 MNHEY and CDR2 SMNVEV come from the germline V gene (reference sequence). CDR3 in amino acids: CASSFGTPKGKLFF. Written as DNA, the CDR3 is TGTGCCAGCAGTTTCGGGACACCCAAAGGAAAACTGTTTTTT.

J is TRBJ2-7 and V is TRBV3-1 (or the pseudogene TRBV3-2); D is perhaps TRBD1 (5 bases). In germline, CDR1 is LGHDT, CDR2 YNNKEL (reference sequence). This CDR3 contains 15 residues. Trimming pared 1 base from V and 3 bases from J, leaving 13 bases between. The CDR3 nucleotides read TGTGCCAGCAGCCAAGTGACGGCAGGGCTCTACGAGCAGTACTTC. This translates into CASSQVTAGLYEQYF.

V is TRBV19 and J is TRBJ2-7, with a tentative D call TRBD2 (6 bases). Germline CDR1 is LNHDA and CDR2 is SQIVND (reference sequence). This CDR3 has 14 amino acids. Trimming cost V 5 bases and J 3 bases, with 14 bases left between them. The CDR3 loop reads CASSAGLRGYEQYF. The CDR3 DNA reads as TGTGCCAGTAGTGCGGGACTGAGGGGCTACGAGCAGTACTTC.

CDR3 coding DNA: TGTGCCAGCAGCCCCGGGGGTGTTGGTACGCAGTATTTT. Amino acid sequence: CASSPGGVGTQYF. V is TRBV28 and J is TRBJ2-3, with D tentatively TRBD2 (6 bases). V was pared by 6 bases and J by 8 bases, with 15 bases between. The CDR3 extends over 13 amino acids. Germline-derived CDR1 and CDR2 are MDHEN and SYDVKM.

The chain employs TRBV30 and TRBJ1-3; no clear D gene. With 1 base removed from V and 2 bases from J, the gap between germline ends came to 6 bases. Germline V gives CDR1 GTSNPN, CDR2 SVGIG (reference sequence). This CDR3 has 13 residues. Written as DNA, the CDR3 is TGTGCCTGGAGTGGGGTCCCTGGAAACACCATATATTTT. Translating gives CAWSGVPGNTIYF.

This chain joins TRBV29-1 and TRBJ2-7; 11 bases agree with TRBD1. CDR1 SQVTM and CDR2 ANQGSEA come from the germline V gene. This CDR3 spans 14 amino acids. Losses at the gene ends were 6 bases for V and 7 bases for J; bases not matched to a gene: 11. The CDR3 sequence: CSVWTGGLMSEQYF. CDR3 coding DNA: TGCAGCGTGTGGACAGGGGGCTTGATGAGTGAGCAGTACTTC.